This entry describes one T cell receptor beta chain. This clone was found a few times. There is no known antigen for this receptor. No base qualities exist here, and no much larger clone lies one base off it. The sample belongs to a study of beta chain features in type 1 diabetes (dated by TCRdb to the late 2010s). Background for the entire study: Mean age, gender distribution, total cell number and subset yield did not differ between patients and healthy donors. In the study, TCRB repertoires of sorted circulating CD4+ T cell subsets from recently diagnosed type 1 diabetes patients were compared with those of matched healthy donors. A total of roughly 99,000,000 sorted cells were examined across all samples, and the number of cells per subset was strongly correlated with RNA yield. Regulatory and stem cell-like memory subsets were isolated from only 8 patients and 8 healthy donors, whereas naive and central memory subsets came from all 30 or so donors. Summary of the overall study and its limitations: At VDJ recombination sites, type 1 diabetes patients had fewer insertions and more deleted nucleotides, which implies abnormalities in thymic rearrangement. In all four CD4+ subsets, TCRB CDR3 length was moderately but significantly shorter in type 1 diabetes patients. PCR might favor shorter templates, but patient and control samples were amplified and corrected together, so any skew would affect both groups equally. Because cDNA was sequenced instead of genomic DNA, highly expressing activated cells could be over-represented, though the groups showed no difference in activation or CD3 levels. Only small numbers of individuals were included in the HLA sub-analyses, which left unresolved whether HLA type had any influence on TCRB rearrangement. Naive, central memory and regulatory TCRB repertoires appeared to be more alike among patients than among healthy donors.

Cut back by 1 base and 11 bases, the V and J ends lie 15 bases apart. CDR1 and CDR2 are drawn from the germline V gene: SGHTA, FQGNSA. The CDR3 contains 14 residues, cysteine and phenylalanine counted. Only the CDR3 portion is preserved as DNA: 42 bases, with reading frame beginning at the first base. The entire isolated RNA was reverse transcribed using the High Capacity cDNA Reverse Transcription Kit, and thus expressed TCRB transcripts were sequenced. Naive, central memory and regulatory T cell samples underwent deep immunoSEQ sequencing, averaging about 3.57 million total reads per sample. Sorted cells were lysed in RLT buffer and RNA was extracted with DNase-treated RNeasy Micro or Mini kits, depending on cell number. To prevent cross-contamination, each cell subset was processed individually, whereas patient and healthy donor samples were processed jointly. The immunoSEQ multiplex PCR was used to amplify TCRB sequences from cDNA, generating 87-bp fragments that spanned the CDR3 region. The amplicons were sequenced using the Illumina HiSeq platform. In the paper's pipeline: Synthetic template baselines were used to correct PCR bias computationally, reads within Hamming distance 2 were collapsed together, and singletons that could not be merged were discarded. Reads were aligned to IMGT to assign V, D and J genes, CDR3 length, and insertions or deletions at six rearrangement sites. Within each subset, clonotype counts were normalized to sorted cell number, after which true diversity and Gini coefficients were computed with the tcR R package. The overlap coefficient, calculated on TCRB nucleotide sequences, was used to measure repertoire sharing. As a proxy for the pre-selection repertoire, out-of-frame TCRB sequences from naive cells were analyzed. What TCRdb holds here is the immuneACCESS table cut down to in-frame rearrangements. Part of the clones is not present; checked against another copy, under half of the missing clones reflect an unresolved V gene, and the others are unexplained. That table is the source of V, J and clone size, and D and trimming were worked out from the DNA. The sample profile shows just over 600,000 clones; about 16% of them were found once. The biggest ten clones account for 0.09% to 0.095% of the sample.

From each donor, a single peripheral blood sample of about 120 mL on average was drawn into heparinised tubes. A BD FACSAria II and a panel including CD45RO, CCR7, CD25, CD127, CD95 and CD27 were used to sort naive, central memory, regulatory and stem cell-like memory CD4+ T cells. Every sorted population had a purity above 98%. PBMCs were isolated immediately by Lymphoprep density gradient centrifugation and stained directly without culture. To minimize batch effects, samples were stained and sorted in pairs, one healthy donor with one patient per experiment. This TCR came from a young man in good health. Sequenced input: naive CD4+ T cells from blood. This specimen's cell subset or site label, interpreted: true naive CD4+ T cells. The rearrangement combines TRBV7-2 with TRBJ2-1; a tentative D call is TRBD2 (5 bases match). The CDR3 in this case is CASSLGDTRLKQFF. The sequenced DNA is TGTGCCAGCAGCTTAGGTGATACTAGGTTGAAGCAGTTCTTC.